The 18 T cell receptor beta chains below were found in one sample sequenced in a study of blood T cell repertoires in COVID-19. Sequenced by immunoSEQ multiplex PCR; TCRdb stores in-frame clones only, minus some. This table has hundreds of thousands of clones, 70% to 90% appearing once. Sequenced input: peripheral blood. The receptor source for this set is a middle-aged man with active or convalescent COVID-19.

The V gene is TRBV6-2 or TRBV6-3, the J gene TRBJ2-3, with 11 bases fitting TRBD2. Per the germline V gene, CDR1 is MNHEY and CDR2 is SVGEGT. Trimming removed 6 bases from V and 5 bases from J; junction bases left unmatched: 7. The CDR3 totals 15 residues. The chain's CDR3 is CASSELAGVVDTQYF. The CDR3 nucleotides read TGTGCCAGCAGCGAACTAGCGGGAGTTGTAGATACGCAGTATTTT.

Here the CDR3 DNA reads TGTGCCAGCAGCTTAAGGGCACAGGGCTTACCTAATGAAAAACTGTTTTTT. Protein sequence: CASSLRAQGLPNEKLFF. This sequence joins TRBV7-3 and TRBJ1-4, with a possible D match to TRBD1 (6 bases). This CDR3 comprises 17 residues. The V gene's germline CDR1 is SGHTA and CDR2 FQGTGA. Trimming took off 1 base at V and 3 bases at J, with 15 bases between the two ends.

The chain joins TRBV4-1 to TRBJ2-1; 8 bases map to TRBD1. The CDR3 spans 15 residues. CDR1 and CDR2 from the germline V gene are MGHRA and YSYEKL. Trimming removed 3 bases from V and 8 bases from J; junction bases left unmatched: 9. The chain's CDR3 is CASSQRRQGFHEQFF. In nucleotides, the CDR3 is TGCGCCAGCAGCCAGCGGAGACAGGGGTTCCATGAGCAGTTCTTC.

This chain joins TRBV27 and TRBJ1-5; 7 positions agree with TRBD1. This CDR3 spans 17 amino acids. The J segment lost 6 bases and the V segment lost 5 bases, leaving 16 bases of the junction unmatched. Germline CDR1 reads MNHEY; CDR2 reads SMNVEV (reference sequence). The CDR3 sequence is CASSLLTRQGSGQPQHF. The CDR3 bases are TGTGCCAGCAGTCTACTAACCCGACAGGGTAGTGGTCAGCCCCAGCATTTT.

This clone occurred a few times. The V and J genes are TRBV11-2 and TRBJ2-7; perhaps TRBD2 as D (5 bases). Germline lookup yields CDR1 SGHAT and CDR2 FQNNGV. Trimming stripped 5 bases from V and 3 bases from J, with 26 bases between. The CDR3 spans 18 residues. CDR3 bases: TGTGCCAGCAGCCCTATAGGACGGTCACGGGGTGCTGGCTACGAGCAGTACTTC. Translated: CASSPIGRSRGAGYEQYF. The full variable domain, rest sourced from reference TRBV11-2 and TRBJ2-7, is EAGVAQSPRYKIIEKRQSVAFWCNPISGHATLYWYQQILGQGPKLLIQFQNNGVVDDSQLPKDRFSAERLKGVDSTLKIQPAKLEDSAVYLCASSPIGRSRGAGYEQYFGPGTRLTVT.

Remarks on this clone: At the DNA level, this CDR3 is encoded by other sequences in the same sample as well. The V gene is TRBV18, the J gene TRBJ2-7; 10 bases are a match to TRBD1. There are 15 residues in the CDR3. Germline values: CDR1 KGHSH, CDR2 LQKENI. The V and J ends lost 3 bases and 2 bases, in that order; junction bases with no gene match: 4. The CDR3 spells CASSPGQGLTYEQYF. The DNA of the CDR3 is TGTGCCAGCTCACCGGGACAGGGGCTCACCTACGAGCAGTACTTC.

V is TRBV7-2 and J is TRBJ2-7, with 11 nucleotides matching TRBD2. Germline V gives CDR1 SGHTA, CDR2 FQGNSA. The CDR3 is made up of 17 amino acids. Trimming took 5 bases from V and 3 from J; bases not matched to a gene: 12. In DNA form, the CDR3 reads TGTGCCAGCAGCGTACTAGCGGGAGTTGGGGCTGGCTACGAGCAGTACTTC. This sequence encodes CASSVLAGVGAGYEQYF.

V usage is TRBV30 and J usage is TRBJ2-7; 9 bases line up with TRBD1. Trimming at V came to 5 bases and at J to 3 bases, leaving 5 bases not matched to a gene. From germline, CDR1 is GTSNPN and CDR2 SVGIG (reference sequence). This CDR3 is 13 amino acids long. Here the CDR3 reads CAWLDRGRYEQYF. The DNA of the CDR3 is TGTGCCTGGCTGGACAGGGGCCGCTACGAGCAGTACTTC.

The rearrangement uses TRBV15 and TRBJ2-2; D unresolved. Trimming left V 7 bases short and J 3 bases short, with 18 bases between. Germline V gene data show CDR1 as LNHNV and CDR2 as YYDKDF (reference sequence). The CDR3 consists of 16 residues. This CDR3 reads CATTPRLERDTGELFF. CDR3 sequence (DNA): TGTGCCACCACTCCGCGACTGGAACGAGACACCGGGGAGCTGTTTTTT.

This clone was seen only once. CDR3: CASSQAREVNEQFF. CDR3 bases: TGTGCCAGCAGTCAAGCGCGGGAGGTGAATGAGCAGTTCTTC. This rearrangement joins TRBV27 to TRBJ2-1; 8 bases match TRBD2. CDR1 and CDR2 from the germline V gene are MNHEY and SMNVEV (reference sequence). This CDR3 spans 14 amino acids. Trimming took 5 bases from V and 7 from J; bases not matched to a gene: 7.

This chain uses TRBV11-2 with TRBJ2-5; a weak D match, TRBD2 (6 bases). Germline V gene sequence: CDR1 SGHAT, CDR2 FQNNGV. The CDR3 loop spans 13 amino acids. The V and J ends lost 3 bases and 5 bases respectively, with 10 bases between them. CDR3 in amino acids: CASSFRGRETQYF. In DNA, the CDR3 is TGTGCCAGCAGCTTTCGGGGGAGGGAGACCCAGTACTTC.

This chain uses TRBV5-1 with TRBJ1-4; the D gene is possibly TRBD1 (6 bases). V was shortened by 5 bases and J by 3 bases, with 17 bases between the two germline ends. Germline V gives CDR1 SGHRS, CDR2 YFSETQ. This CDR3 is built from 16 residues. The CDR3 sequence is CASSRGGNQPNEKLFF. The CDR3 nucleotides are TGCGCCAGCAGTAGGGGGGGTAACCAACCTAATGAAAAACTGTTTTTT.

The chain is built from TRBV6-2 or TRBV6-3 and TRBJ2-7; a weak D match, TRBD2 (5 bases). The CDR3 totals 12 residues. The V end lost 6 bases, the J end lost 3 bases, and 9 bases lay between the germline ends. The germline V gene has CDR1 MNHEY and CDR2 SVGEGT. CDR3: CASSRSGYEQYF. CDR3 bases: TGTGCCAGCAGCCGGAGCGGCTACGAGCAGTACTTC.

J is TRBJ1-6 and V is TRBV10-3; maybe TRBD1 (5 bases). Germline V gene data show CDR1 as ENHRY and CDR2 as SYGVKD. V lost 8 bases, J lost 14 bases, and 25 bases lay in between. The CDR3 has 15 residues. CDR3 loop: CAIGFAGTEGWTLHF. CDR3 nucleotides: TGTGCCATCGGGTTTGCGGGGACCGAGGGGTGGACCCTCCACTTT.

The chain couples TRBV30 to TRBJ1-3, with D perhaps matching TRBD1 (6 bases). The CDR3 is made up of 16 amino acids. Trimming took 1 base from V and 2 from J, leaving 15 bases between them. From germline, CDR1 is GTSNPN and CDR2 SVGIG (reference sequence). CDR3 in amino acids: CAWSDARGAAGNTIYF. The CDR3 DNA reads as TGTGCCTGGAGTGACGCACGGGGGGCTGCTGGAAACACCATATATTTT.

This clone was seen more than once but under ten times. V gene TRBV5-5 combines with J gene TRBJ1-2, with D tentatively TRBD1 (5 bases). Germline V gene lookup returns CDR1 SGHKS and CDR2 YYEKEE (reference sequence). The CDR3 is made up of 14 amino acids. Trimming removed 0 bases at V and 5 bases at J, with 11 bases between. The CDR3: CASSLDRYRYGYTF. CDR3 DNA: TGTGCCAGCAGCTTGGACAGGTATCGTTATGGCTACACCTTC.

The CDR3: CASSLGAGKVKAFF. CDR3 DNA: TGTGCCAGCAGCTTGGGGGCAGGGAAGGTAAAAGCTTTCTTT. The gene calls are TRBV5-6 and TRBJ1-1, with D possibly TRBD1 on 5 matching bases. The CDR3 has 14 amino acids. V gave up 0 bases and J gave up 9 bases, with 15 bases separating them. In germline, CDR1 is SGHDT, CDR2 YYEEEE.

The chain is built from TRBV19 and TRBJ2-7; D not certain. V lost 6 bases to trimming and J lost 0 bases, with 6 bases between them. This CDR3 is 12 amino acids long. The germline V gene has CDR1 LNHDA and CDR2 SQIVND (reference sequence). The CDR3 here is CASSGNSYEQYF. DNA for the CDR3: TGTGCCAGTAGCGGTAACTCCTACGAGCAGTACTTC.